Each of the 6 T cell receptor beta chains below was sequenced from the same sample in a study of regulatory T cells in long-lasting Graves disease. Building the TCR beta libraries relied on iRepertoire HTBI primers, and CDR3 regions underwent Arm-PCR. Each CDR3 protein is one row after TCRdb ran MiXCR on the multiplex PCR reads. The sample lists roughly 500,000 distinct CDR3 sequences; 20% to 25% were seen once. Described time point: persistent/refractory GD, antithyroid drugs over 5 years with positive TRAb. Extracted PBMC RNA gave rise to the TCR library. The material sequenced was peripheral blood mononuclear cells (PBMCs), taken when the disease was refractory, from a patient treated with antithyroid drugs. The origin of the receptors is a female donor with Graves disease.

This clonotype appeared many times. V usage is TRBV7-2 and J usage is TRBJ2-1; tentatively, D is TRBD1 (6 bases). Trimming took 5 bases from V and 5 from J, leaving 13 bases between them. This CDR3 contains 14 residues. Germline V lookup: CDR1 SGHTA, CDR2 FQGNSA. The CDR3 sequence: CASSPTGSHNEQFF. CDR3 bases: TGTGCCAGCAGCCCAACAGGGAGCCACAATGAGCAGTTCTTC.

The chain joins TRBV18 to TRBJ2-1; 8 bases agree with TRBD2. Germline V gene sequence: CDR1 KGHSH, CDR2 LQKENI. V shed 0 bases, J shed 7 bases, and the junction held 5 bases outside the gene matches. The CDR3 loop spans 15 amino acids. CDR3 sequence (DNA): TGTGCCAGCTCACCACCTAGCGGGGCATCGAATGAGCAGTTCTTC. This sequence encodes CASSPPSGASNEQFF.

About this clonotype: One base away lies a much larger clone, so this may be a sequencing read error. The chain couples TRBV7-3 to TRBJ1-1; TRBD1 is a possible D gene (5 bases). The CDR3 has 15 amino acids. The V gene's germline CDR1 is SGHTA and CDR2 FQGTGA. In DNA form, the CDR3 reads TGTGCCAGCAGCGCTTCTGGGGCTACGAACAATGAAGCTTTCTTT. It translates to CASSASGATNNEAFF.

This clonotype was found many times. The gene calls are TRBV6-1 and TRBJ2-7; D possibly corresponds to TRBD2 (5 bases). Germline lookup yields CDR1 MNHNS and CDR2 SASEGT. V shed 5 bases and J shed 2 bases, with 16 bases lying between them. The CDR3 has 15 amino acids. In DNA form, the CDR3 reads TGTGCCAGCAGTACAAGGACTCATTGGCCCTACGAGCAGTACTTC. Protein: CASSTRTHWPYEQYF.

This clonotype was seen many times. The rearrangement joins TRBV15 to TRBJ1-1; no clear D gene. Trimming removed 0 bases at V and 5 bases at J, with 4 bases between. This CDR3 spans 12 amino acids. Germline V CDR1 and CDR2: LNHNV, YYDKDF (reference sequence). In nucleotides, the CDR3 is TGTGCCACCAGCAGAGAGTTGACTGAAGCTTTCTTT. It codes for CATSRELTEAFF. Based on the CDR3 plus reference TRBV15 and TRBJ1-1, the full variable domain is DAMVIQNPRYQVTQFGKPVTLSCSQTLNHNVMYWYQQKSSQAPKLLFHYYDKDFNNEADTPDNFQSRRPNTSFCFLDIRSPGLGDTAMYLCATSRELTEAFFGQGTRLTVV.

This clonotype has just a few counts. V usage is TRBV28 and J usage is TRBJ2-1, with a possible D match to TRBD2 (7 bases). V was pared by 6 bases and J by 5 bases, with 23 bases between. The CDR3 loop spans 17 amino acids. The germline V gene encodes CDR1 MDHEN and CDR2 SYDVKM. DNA for the CDR3: TGTGCCAGCAGCCCCGGGGGGCGGGAGCTGGTCAACAATGAGCAGTTCTTC. This translates into CASSPGGRELVNNEQFF.